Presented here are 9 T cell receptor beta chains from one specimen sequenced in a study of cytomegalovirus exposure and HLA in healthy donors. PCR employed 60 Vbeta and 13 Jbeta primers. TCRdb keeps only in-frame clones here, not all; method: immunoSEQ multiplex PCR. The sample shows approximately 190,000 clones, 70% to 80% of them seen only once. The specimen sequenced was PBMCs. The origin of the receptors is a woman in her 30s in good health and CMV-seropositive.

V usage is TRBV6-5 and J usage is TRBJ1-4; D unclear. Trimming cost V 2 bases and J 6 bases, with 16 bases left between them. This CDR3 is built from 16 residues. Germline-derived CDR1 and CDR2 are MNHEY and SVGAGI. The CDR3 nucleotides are TGTGCCAGCAGTTACAATTCGGCAGGCTGGGATGAAAAACTGTTTTTT. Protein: CASSYNSAGWDEKLFF.

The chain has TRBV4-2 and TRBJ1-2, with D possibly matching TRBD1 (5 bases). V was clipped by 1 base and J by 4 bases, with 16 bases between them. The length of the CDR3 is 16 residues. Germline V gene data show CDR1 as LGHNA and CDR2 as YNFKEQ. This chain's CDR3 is CASSQVSIRDFYGYTF. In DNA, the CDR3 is TGTGCCAGCAGCCAAGTCTCTATACGGGACTTCTATGGCTACACCTTC.

In DNA, the CDR3 is TGTGCCAGCGCCCGGGACATAATCACCGGGGAGCTGTTTTTT. As protein: CASARDIITGELFF. The chain recombines TRBV2 with TRBJ2-2; D perhaps matches TRBD1 (6 bases). V shed 8 bases and J shed 4 bases, with 14 bases lying between them. Germline loops: CDR1 SNHLY, CDR2 FYNNEI. This CDR3 has 14 residues.

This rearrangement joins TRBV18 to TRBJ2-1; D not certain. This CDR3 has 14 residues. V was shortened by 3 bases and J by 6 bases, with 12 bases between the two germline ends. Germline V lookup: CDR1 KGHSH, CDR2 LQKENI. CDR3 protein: CASSPDWVGNEQFF. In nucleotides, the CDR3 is TGTGCCAGCTCACCCGACTGGGTGGGCAATGAGCAGTTCTTC.

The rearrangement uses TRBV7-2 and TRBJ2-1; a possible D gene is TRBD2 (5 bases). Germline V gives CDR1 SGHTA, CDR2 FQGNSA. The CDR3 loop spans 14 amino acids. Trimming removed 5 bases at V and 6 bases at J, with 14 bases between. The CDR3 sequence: CASSISAGGNEQFF. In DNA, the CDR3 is TGTGCCAGCAGCATTAGCGCCGGCGGCAATGAGCAGTTCTTC.

The CDR3 here is CASSQRGGNQGEQYF. The CDR3, as DNA: TGCGCCAGCAGCCAACGCGGGGGTAATCAAGGCGAGCAGTACTTC. The chain carries TRBV5-1 and TRBJ2-7; 7 bases are shared with TRBD2. This CDR3 spans 15 amino acids. V was clipped by 4 bases and J by 6 bases; unmatched bases: 13. Per the germline V gene, CDR1 is SGHRS and CDR2 is YFSETQ.

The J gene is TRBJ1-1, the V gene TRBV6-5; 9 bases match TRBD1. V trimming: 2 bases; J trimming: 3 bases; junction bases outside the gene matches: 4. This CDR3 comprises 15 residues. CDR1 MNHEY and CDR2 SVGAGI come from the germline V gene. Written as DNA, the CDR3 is TGTGCCAGCAGTTACAATCGGGACAGGGACACTGAAGCTTTCTTT. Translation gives CASSYNRDRDTEAFF.

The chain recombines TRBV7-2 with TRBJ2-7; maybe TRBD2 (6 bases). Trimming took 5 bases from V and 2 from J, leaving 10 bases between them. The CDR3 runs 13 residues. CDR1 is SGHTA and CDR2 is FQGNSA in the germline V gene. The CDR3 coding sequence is TGTGCCAGCAGCGGAAGACTAGCCTACGAGCAGTACTTC. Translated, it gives CASSGRLAYEQYF.

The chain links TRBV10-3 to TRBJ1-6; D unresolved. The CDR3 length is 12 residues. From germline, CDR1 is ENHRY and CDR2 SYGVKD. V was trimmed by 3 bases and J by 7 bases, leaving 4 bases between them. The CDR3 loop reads CAISEINSPLHF. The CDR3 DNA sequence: TGTGCCATCAGTGAAATAAATTCACCCCTCCACTTT.